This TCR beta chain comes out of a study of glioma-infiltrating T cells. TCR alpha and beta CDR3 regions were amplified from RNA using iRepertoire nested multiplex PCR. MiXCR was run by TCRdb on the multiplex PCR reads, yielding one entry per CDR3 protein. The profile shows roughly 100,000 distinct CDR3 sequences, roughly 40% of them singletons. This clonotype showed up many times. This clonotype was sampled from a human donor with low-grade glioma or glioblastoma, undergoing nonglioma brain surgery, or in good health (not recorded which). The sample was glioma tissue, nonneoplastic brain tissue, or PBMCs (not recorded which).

This chain's CDR3 is CASSRVQGSEAFF. The CDR3 coding sequence is TGTGCCAGCAGCAGAGTACAGGGCTCTGAAGCTTTCTTT. The V call is TRBV12-3 or TRBV12-4, the J call TRBJ1-1; maybe TRBD1 (6 bases). Trimming shortened V by 6 bases and J by 6 bases, and 14 bases separated the two germline ends. There are 13 residues in the CDR3.